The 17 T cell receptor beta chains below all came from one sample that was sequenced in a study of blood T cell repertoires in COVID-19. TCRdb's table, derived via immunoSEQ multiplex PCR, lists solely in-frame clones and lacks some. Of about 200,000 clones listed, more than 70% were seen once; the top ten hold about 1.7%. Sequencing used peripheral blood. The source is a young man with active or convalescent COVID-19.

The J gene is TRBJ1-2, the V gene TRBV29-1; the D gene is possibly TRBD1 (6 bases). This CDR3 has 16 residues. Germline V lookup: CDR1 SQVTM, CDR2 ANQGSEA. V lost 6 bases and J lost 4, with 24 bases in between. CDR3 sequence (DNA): TGCAGCGTGGCCGATCGCCGGAACAGGGAAAGCTATGGCTACACCTTC. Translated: CSVADRRNRESYGYTF.

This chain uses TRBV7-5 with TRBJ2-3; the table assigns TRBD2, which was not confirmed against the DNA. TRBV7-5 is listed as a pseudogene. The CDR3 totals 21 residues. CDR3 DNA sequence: TGTGTCAGAAGCCTAATTAGACTAGCGGGGGCCCTAAATCGCAACACAGATACGCAGTATTTT. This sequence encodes CVRSLIRLAGALNRNTDTQYF.

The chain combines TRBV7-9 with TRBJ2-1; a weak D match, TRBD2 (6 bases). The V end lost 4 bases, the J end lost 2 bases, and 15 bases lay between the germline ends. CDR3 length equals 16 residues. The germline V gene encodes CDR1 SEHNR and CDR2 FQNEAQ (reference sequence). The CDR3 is CASSWDSNSPYNEQFF. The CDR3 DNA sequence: TGTGCCAGCAGCTGGGACTCCAACTCCCCCTACAATGAGCAGTTCTTC.

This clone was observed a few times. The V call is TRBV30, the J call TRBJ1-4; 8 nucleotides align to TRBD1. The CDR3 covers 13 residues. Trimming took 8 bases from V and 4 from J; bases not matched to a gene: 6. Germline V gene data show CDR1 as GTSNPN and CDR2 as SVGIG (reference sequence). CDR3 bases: TGTGCCGGACAGGGACCGAGTAATGAAAAACTGTTTTTT. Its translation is CAGQGPSNEKLFF.

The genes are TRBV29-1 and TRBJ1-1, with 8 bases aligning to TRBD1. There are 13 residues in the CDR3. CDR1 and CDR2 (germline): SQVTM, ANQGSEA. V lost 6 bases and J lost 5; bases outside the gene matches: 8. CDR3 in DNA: TGCAGCGTGGCAGGGGGCGCAGCAACTGAAGCTTTCTTT. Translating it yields CSVAGGAATEAFF.

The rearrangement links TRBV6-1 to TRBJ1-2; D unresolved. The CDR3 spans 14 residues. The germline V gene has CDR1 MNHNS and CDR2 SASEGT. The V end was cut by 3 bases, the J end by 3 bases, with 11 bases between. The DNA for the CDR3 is TGTGCCAGCAGTGAGGTTTCCCTAGACTATGGCTACACCTTC. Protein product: CASSEVSLDYGYTF.

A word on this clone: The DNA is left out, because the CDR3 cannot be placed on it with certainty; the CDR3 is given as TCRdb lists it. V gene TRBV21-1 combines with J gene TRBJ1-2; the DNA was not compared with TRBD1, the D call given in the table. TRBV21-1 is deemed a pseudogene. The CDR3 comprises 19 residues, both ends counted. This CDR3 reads CASIQGQGFACGSDYGYTF.

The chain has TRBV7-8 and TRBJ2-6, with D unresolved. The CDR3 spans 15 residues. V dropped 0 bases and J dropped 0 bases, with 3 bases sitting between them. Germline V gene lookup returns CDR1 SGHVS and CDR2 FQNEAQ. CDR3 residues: CASSLAGSGANVLTF. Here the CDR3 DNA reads TGTGCCAGCAGCTTAGCCGGCTCTGGGGCCAACGTCCTGACTTTC.

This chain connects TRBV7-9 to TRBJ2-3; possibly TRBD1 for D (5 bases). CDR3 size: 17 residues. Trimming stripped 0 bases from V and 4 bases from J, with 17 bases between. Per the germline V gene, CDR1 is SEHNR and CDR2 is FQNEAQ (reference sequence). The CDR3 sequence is CASSLAGRPQGADTQYF. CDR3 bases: TGTGCCAGCAGCTTAGCGGGCAGGCCCCAGGGTGCAGATACGCAGTATTTT. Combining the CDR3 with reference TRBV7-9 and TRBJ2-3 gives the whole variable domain DTGVSQNPRHKITKRGQNVTFRCDPISEHNRLYWYRQTLGQGPEFLTYFQNEAQLEKSRLLSDRFSAERPKGSFSTLEIQRTEQGDSAMYLCASSLAGRPQGADTQYFGPGTRLTVL.

CDR3 amino acids: CASSLAGGGPSTEAFF. CDR3 sequence (DNA): TGTGCCAGCAGCTTAGCGGGGGGGGGCCCCAGCACTGAAGCTTTCTTT. V and J are TRBV7-9 and TRBJ1-1; possibly TRBD1 for D (6 bases). Trimming removed 0 bases from V and 4 bases from J, with 15 bases in between. Germline V CDR1 and CDR2: SEHNR, FQNEAQ (reference sequence). The CDR3 runs to 16 residues.

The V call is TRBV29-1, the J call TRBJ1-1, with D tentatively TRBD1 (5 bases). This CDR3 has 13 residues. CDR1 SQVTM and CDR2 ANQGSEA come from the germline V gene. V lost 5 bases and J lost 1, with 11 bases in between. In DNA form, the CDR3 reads TGCAGCGTTACGGGGGACCCGAACACTGAAGCTTTCTTT. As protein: CSVTGDPNTEAFF.

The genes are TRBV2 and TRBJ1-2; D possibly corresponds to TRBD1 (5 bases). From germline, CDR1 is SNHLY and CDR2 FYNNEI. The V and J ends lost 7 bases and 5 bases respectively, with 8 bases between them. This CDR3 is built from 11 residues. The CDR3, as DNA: TGTGCCAGCAAGACAGAATATGGCTACACCTTC. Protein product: CASKTEYGYTF.

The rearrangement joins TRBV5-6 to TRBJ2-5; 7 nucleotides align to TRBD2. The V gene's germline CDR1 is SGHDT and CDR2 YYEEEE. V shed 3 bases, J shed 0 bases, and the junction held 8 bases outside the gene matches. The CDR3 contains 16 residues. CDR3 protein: CASSSPGGQYQETQYF. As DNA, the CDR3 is TGTGCCAGCAGCTCCCCGGGGGGTCAGTACCAAGAGACCCAGTACTTC.

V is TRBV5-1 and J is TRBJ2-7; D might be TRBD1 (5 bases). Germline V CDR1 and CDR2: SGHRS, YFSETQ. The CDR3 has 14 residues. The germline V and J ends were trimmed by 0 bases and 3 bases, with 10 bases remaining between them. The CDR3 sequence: CASSLDPGNYEQYF. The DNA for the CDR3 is TGCGCCAGCAGCTTGGATCCAGGGAACTACGAGCAGTACTTC.

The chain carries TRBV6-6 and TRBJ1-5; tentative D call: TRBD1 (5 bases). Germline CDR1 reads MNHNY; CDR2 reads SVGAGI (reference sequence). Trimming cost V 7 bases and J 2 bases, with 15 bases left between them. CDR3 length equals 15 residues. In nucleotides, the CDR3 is TGTGCCAGCAAATCCACAGGTGCAGGCAATCAGCCCCAGCATTTT. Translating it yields CASKSTGAGNQPQHF.

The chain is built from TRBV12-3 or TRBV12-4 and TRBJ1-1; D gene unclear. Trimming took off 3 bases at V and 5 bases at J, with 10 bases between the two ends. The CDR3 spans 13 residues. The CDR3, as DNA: TGTGCCAGCAGTTTCAACTCGGGGACTGAAGCTTTCTTT. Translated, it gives CASSFNSGTEAFF.

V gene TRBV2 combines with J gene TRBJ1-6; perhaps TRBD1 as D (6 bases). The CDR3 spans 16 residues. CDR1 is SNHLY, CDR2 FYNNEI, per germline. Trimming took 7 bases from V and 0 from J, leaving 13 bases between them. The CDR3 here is CASTSQGSSYNSPLHF. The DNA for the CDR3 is TGTGCCAGCACCAGTCAGGGGAGCTCCTATAATTCACCCCTCCACTTT.